This entry lists 25 T cell receptor beta chains sequenced from one sample in a study of blood T cells in healthy people across ages. A second roughly 6 to 12 cycle PCR used barcoded and J-beta primers. TCRdb re-called the 5' RACE reads through MiXCR, storing one row per CDR3 protein. The data hold almost 800,000 distinct CDR3 sequences, with about 62% observed a single time. Sequencing was performed on blood. The receptor set was obtained from a man between 25 and 39 years old in good health.

Details on this clonotype: One end of the junction does not line up with germline, which may come from a read error. This rearrangement joins TRBV9 to TRBJ1-2; a possible D gene is TRBD1 (6 bases). From germline, CDR1 is SGDLS and CDR2 YYNGEE. The CDR3 runs 13 residues. The DNA for the CDR3 is TGTGCCTGCAGCGTAGAGGGGGAAGATGGCTACACCTTC. Amino acids: CACSVEGEDGYTF. Using reference TRBV9 and TRBJ1-2 for the parts outside the CDR3, the full variable domain is DSGVTQTPKHLITATGQRVTLRCSPRSGDLSVYWYQQSLDQGLQFLIQYYNGEERAKGNILERFSAQQFPDLHSELNLSSLELGDSALYFCACSVEGEDGYTFGSGTRLTVV.

The chain carries TRBV20-1 and TRBJ2-3, with 10 bases matching TRBD2. V lost 3 bases and J lost 5; bases outside the gene matches: 8. Per the germline V gene, CDR1 is DFQATT and CDR2 is SNEGSKA (reference sequence). The CDR3 covers 15 residues. The CDR3 coding sequence is TGCAGTGCTAGCCCCAGCGGGAGGGGTGAAGATACGCAGTATTTT. Amino acid sequence: CSASPSGRGEDTQYF.

The chain is built from TRBV12-3 or TRBV12-4 and TRBJ1-5, with D perhaps matching TRBD1 (6 bases). Trimming pared 6 bases from V and 2 bases from J, leaving 17 bases between. The CDR3 consists of 16 residues. This chain's CDR3 is CASSPPDEGGNQPQHF. CDR3 nucleotides: TGTGCCAGCAGCCCCCCAGACGAGGGGGGCAATCAGCCCCAGCATTTT.

The genes are TRBV6-2 or TRBV6-3 and TRBJ2-2; 12 bases map to TRBD2. Germline trimming cut 2 bases from V and 5 bases from J; bases unmatched to any gene: 3. This CDR3 region has 16 residues. CDR1 and CDR2 from the germline V gene are MNHEY and SVGEGT. This chain's CDR3 is CASSYPSGRETGELFF. CDR3 DNA sequence: TGTGCCAGCAGTTACCCTAGCGGGAGGGAAACCGGGGAGCTGTTTTTT.

This clonotype was detected many times. This sequence joins TRBV29-1 and TRBJ1-2, with D perhaps matching TRBD1 (5 bases). The V gene lost 7 bases and the J gene lost 5 bases, with 11 bases spanning the gap. The CDR3 consists of 11 residues. CDR1 is SQVTM, CDR2 ANQGSEA, per germline. CDR3 sequence: CSAQGGYGYTF. The CDR3 DNA sequence: TGCAGCGCCCAGGGTGGGTATGGCTACACCTTC.

V is TRBV20-1 and J is TRBJ2-7; 8 nucleotides agree with TRBD1. The end of the DNA is better explained by TRBJ2-5, so the J call may be wrong. From germline, CDR1 is DFQATT and CDR2 SNEGSKA (reference sequence). This CDR3 spans 14 amino acids. The CDR3 region has the DNA TGCAGTGCCGAGCCGGACAGGGAAGCCGAGACCCAGTACTTC. Translated, it gives CSAEPDREAETQYF.

The chain joins TRBV7-9 to TRBJ2-3; possible D gene TRBD2, 5 bases. V was trimmed by 5 bases and J by 10 bases, leaving 16 bases between them. Germline CDR1 SEHNR, CDR2 FQNEAQ (reference sequence). This CDR3 spans 13 amino acids. Here the CDR3 reads CASSPSTNGAQYF. Here the CDR3 DNA reads TGTGCCAGCAGCCCGTCGACCAACGGGGCGCAGTATTTT. The full variable domain, in which reference TRBV7-9 and TRBJ2-3 provide the parts outside the CDR3, is DTGVSQNPRHKITKRGQNVTFRCDPISEHNRLYWYRQTLGQGPEFLTYFQNEAQLEKSRLLSDRFSAERPKGSFSTLEIQRTEQGDSAMYLCASSPSTNGAQYFGPGTRLTVL.

V gene TRBV4-3 combines with J gene TRBJ2-2; 7 bases are shared with TRBD2. CDR3 length: 14 amino acids. The germline gives CDR1 LGHNA, CDR2 YSLEER. After removal of 3 bases from V and 6 bases from J, the junction contained 4 bases not matched to a gene. The CDR3 nucleotides are TGCGCCAGCAGCCAGAGACTAGCCCCCGGGGAGCTGTTTTTT. It specifies CASSQRLAPGELFF.

With regard to this clonotype: A much larger clone lies one base from this, so it may be a read error. This chain uses TRBV5-1 with TRBJ2-4; the D is unclear. This CDR3 region has 13 residues. CDR1 is SGHRS, CDR2 YFSETQ, per germline. The V end was cut by 0 bases, the J end by 13 bases, with 14 bases between. The CDR3 DNA follows: TGCGCCAGCAGCTTGGCGCCTCCGAATGAGCAGTACTTC. This sequence encodes CASSLAPPNEQYF.

The chain recombines TRBV12-3 or TRBV12-4 with TRBJ2-7, with 8 bases matching TRBD1. This CDR3 spans 14 amino acids. After removal of 7 bases from V and 2 bases from J, the junction contained 7 bases not matched to a gene. The chain's CDR3 is CASTFGQGPYEQYF. CDR3 nucleotides: TGTGCCAGCACCTTTGGACAGGGACCCTACGAGCAGTACTTC.

The gene calls are TRBV25-1 and TRBJ2-7; TRBD1 aligns across 9 bases. V dropped 4 bases and J dropped 2; count of bases not matched to a gene: 12. Per germline, CDR1 MGHDK and CDR2 SYGVNS. CDR3 length: 17 amino acids. In DNA, the CDR3 is TGTGCCAGCAGTGGATCCCCGGGACAGGGAATAGCCTACGAGCAGTACTTC. Its protein is CASSGSPGQGIAYEQYF.

V usage is TRBV27 and J usage is TRBJ2-5, with D unclear. The V gene lost 11 bases and the J gene lost 4 bases, with 2 bases spanning the gap. Germline values: CDR1 MNHEY, CDR2 SMNVEV (reference sequence). The CDR3 contains 8 residues. CDR3 sequence: CAGETQYF. The CDR3 DNA reads as TGTGCCGGAGAGACCCAGTACTTC.

The chain employs TRBV7-3 and TRBJ1-2; the match to TRBD1 covers 11 bases. Losses at the gene ends were 4 bases for V and 7 bases for J; bases not matched to a gene: 11. The germline V gene encodes CDR1 SGHTA and CDR2 FQGTGA. This CDR3 is 16 amino acids long. The CDR3 DNA reads as TGTGCCAGCAGCTACGGACCGGGACAGGGGGGGGGTGGCTACACCTTC. Translation: CASSYGPGQGGGGYTF.

V gene TRBV20-1 combines with J gene TRBJ2-4, with 12 bases matching TRBD2. In germline, CDR1 is DFQATT, CDR2 SNEGSKA (reference sequence). Unmatched junction bases numbered 9, after V lost 0 bases and J lost 0 bases. This CDR3 is built from 19 residues. CDR3 DNA: TGCAGTGCTAGAGATCTGGTGACTAGCGGGGGCCTAGCCAAAAACATTCAGTACTTC. Translated: CSARDLVTSGGLAKNIQYF.

This clonotype was seen a few times. The genes are TRBV7-9 and TRBJ2-7; D might be TRBD1 (6 bases). Trimming stripped 4 bases from V and 7 bases from J, with 17 bases between. Germline-derived CDR1 and CDR2 are SEHNR and FQNEAQ (reference sequence). The CDR3 loop spans 14 amino acids. The CDR3 loop is CASSSRTAAPEQYF. CDR3 nucleotides: TGTGCCAGCAGCTCGAGGACAGCCGCTCCTGAGCAGTACTTC.

This clonotype appeared a few times. The chain uses TRBV5-1 and TRBJ2-1, with D unresolved. Trimming stripped 0 bases from V and 4 bases from J, with 11 bases between. The CDR3 covers 15 residues. Germline assignment: CDR1 SGHRS and CDR2 YFSETQ. DNA for the CDR3: TGCGCCAGCAGCTTGGGTGCAAGCGCTTACAATGAGCAGTTCTTC. Its translation is CASSLGASAYNEQFF.

This chain joins TRBV29-1 and TRBJ2-3; unclear D gene. The CDR3 has 12 amino acids. V was shortened by 4 bases and J by 3 bases, with 8 bases between the two germline ends. Germline lookup yields CDR1 SQVTM and CDR2 ANQGSEA. The CDR3 bases are TGCAGCGTTGTTTCTAGGACAGATACGCAGTATTTT. Its protein product is CSVVSRTDTQYF.

This chain uses TRBV29-1 with TRBJ2-3; D ambiguous. Germline CDR1 is SQVTM and CDR2 is ANQGSEA. The CDR3 has 15 amino acids. The V gene lost 4 bases and the J gene lost 1 base, with 15 bases spanning the gap. The CDR3 sequence is CSVVSGLSRTDTQYF. CDR3 DNA: TGCAGCGTTGTCTCCGGGCTATCACGCACAGATACGCAGTATTTT.

The chain uses TRBV12-3 or TRBV12-4 and TRBJ2-3; tentatively, D is TRBD2 (6 bases). This CDR3 is 16 amino acids long. The V end lost 5 bases, the J end lost 3 bases, and 18 bases lay between the germline ends. The CDR3 region is CASSPSGSPPTDTQYF. In DNA, the CDR3 is TGTGCCAGCAGTCCCTCCGGGAGCCCTCCGACAGATACGCAGTATTTT.

This clonotype appeared a few times. The rearrangement uses TRBV20-1 and TRBJ2-5, with no clear D. This CDR3 is 10 amino acids long. Germline V lookup: CDR1 DFQATT, CDR2 SNEGSKA (reference sequence). The V end lost 7 bases, the J end lost 5 bases, and 8 bases lay between the germline ends. The CDR3 loop is CSGQQETQYF. CDR3 DNA: TGCAGTGGTCAGCAGGAGACCCAGTACTTC.

This clonotype was seen more than once but under ten times. The DNA of the CDR3 is TGCAGTGCTAGGGGTAGCGGGGGTTTCAAAGAGACCCAGTACTTC. Translated: CSARGSGGFKETQYF. The V and J genes are TRBV20-1 and TRBJ2-5; TRBD2 aligns across 9 bases. Unmatched junction bases numbered 8, after V lost 3 bases and J lost 3 bases. The CDR3 totals 15 residues. The V gene's germline CDR1 is DFQATT and CDR2 SNEGSKA (reference sequence).

The chain joins TRBV5-1 to TRBJ1-6; 10 nucleotides agree with TRBD1. CDR3 length equals 13 residues. Per germline, CDR1 SGHRS and CDR2 YFSETQ. V shed 1 base and J 13 bases; nucleotides not matched to a gene: 2. The DNA of the CDR3 is TGCGCCAGCAGCTTGCGACAGGGGGCTCCCCTCCACTTT. Protein product: CASSLRQGAPLHF.

The V call is TRBV29-1, the J call TRBJ1-2; no reliable D call. The germline CDR1 and CDR2 sequences are SQVTM and ANQGSEA. V was pared by 8 bases and J by 6 bases, with 13 bases between. The CDR3 spans 11 residues. CDR3 region: CSSILGDGYTF. The CDR3 nucleotides read TGCAGCTCAATCCTGGGTGATGGCTACACCTTC. Based on the CDR3 plus reference TRBV29-1 and TRBJ1-2, the full variable domain is SAVISQKPSRDICQRGTSLTIQCQVDSQVTMMFWYRQQPGQSLTLIATANQGSEATYESGFVIDKFPISRPNLTFSTLTVSNMSPEDSSIYLCSSILGDGYTFGSGTRLTVV.

This chain joins TRBV20-1 and TRBJ2-1, with D possibly called TRBD1 or TRBD2 (6 bases each). This CDR3 region has 14 residues. The germline V gene has CDR1 DFQATT and CDR2 SNEGSKA (reference sequence). Trimming left V 6 bases short and J 4 bases short, with 16 bases between. The CDR3, as DNA: TGCAGTGCACTTCGGGGGCAGTTATACAATGAGCAGTTCTTC. This codes for CSALRGQLYNEQFF.

The rearrangement joins TRBV5-6 to TRBJ2-6; 10 bases are shared with TRBD1. With V trimmed by 0 bases and J by 0 bases, 0 bases remained unmatched. The length of the CDR3 is 17 residues. In germline, CDR1 is SGHDT, CDR2 YYEEEE. This CDR3 reads CASSLGTGGSGANVLTF. The CDR3, as DNA: TGTGCCAGCAGCTTGGGGACAGGGGGCTCTGGGGCCAACGTCCTGACTTTC. Looking up the rest from reference TRBV5-6 and TRBJ2-6 gives the full variable domain: DAGVTQSPTHLIKTRGQQVTLRCSPKSGHDTVSWYQQALGQGPQFIFQYYEEEERQRGNFPDRFSGHQFPNYSSELNVNALLLGDSALYLCASSLGTGGSGANVLTFGAGSRLTVL.